The 18 T cell receptor beta chains below were found in one sample sequenced in a study of blood T cell repertoires in COVID-19. TCRdb's table, derived via immunoSEQ multiplex PCR, lists solely in-frame clones and lacks some. The table has 50,000 to 65,000 clones, more than 80% seen once; the top ten hold around 5.3%. The sample comprised peripheral blood. Every receptor here comes from a woman between 55 and 75 years old with acute or convalescent COVID-19.

This clone was seen only a few times. The chain carries TRBV7-2 and TRBJ1-2; a possible D gene is TRBD1 (6 bases). Deletions cut 8 bases from V and 8 bases from J, with 18 bases between. The CDR3 runs to 13 residues. CDR1 is SGHTA and CDR2 is FQGNSA in the germline V gene. CDR3 protein: CASGNDRTSGYTF. For the CDR3, the DNA is TGTGCCAGCGGCAACGACAGGACCTCAGGCTACACCTTC.

The chain couples TRBV5-6 to TRBJ2-7; TRBD1 agrees at 8 bases. Germline assignment: CDR1 SGHDT and CDR2 YYEEEE. The V segment lost 6 bases and the J segment 0 bases; nucleotides outside the gene matches: 8. The CDR3 sequence is 15 residues long. The CDR3 nucleotides read TGTGCCAGCACTGCCCCGGGACAGGTCTCCTACGAGCAGTACTTC. Its protein product is CASTAPGQVSYEQYF.

V and J are TRBV24-1 and TRBJ1-5; TRBD1 agrees at 11 bases. From germline, CDR1 is KGHDR and CDR2 SFDVKD. Trimming cost V 2 bases and J 5 bases; bases outside gene matches: 13. The CDR3 spans 19 residues. CDR3 nucleotide sequence: TGTGCCACCAGTGATTCCACCTCGGGACAGGGGGGCAACCATCAGCCCCAGCATTTT. It is translated as CATSDSTSGQGGNHQPQHF.

This chain uses TRBV6-5 with TRBJ1-1, with unresolved D. Trimming left V 6 bases short and J 1 base short, with 9 bases between. Germline loops: CDR1 MNHEY, CDR2 SVGAGI. This CDR3 is 13 amino acids long. Written as DNA, the CDR3 is TGTGCCAGCAGGAGGCTTGCGAACACTGAAGCTTTCTTT. It translates to CASRRLANTEAFF.

The CDR3 DNA follows: TGTGCCAGCAGCTTGCCCCGTCTAGCGGGAGGGCGAAATGAGCAGTTCTTC. This gives the protein CASSLPRLAGGRNEQFF. The chain uses TRBV5-6 and TRBJ2-1, with TRBD2 matching over 12 bases. This CDR3 region has 17 residues. The V gene's germline CDR1 is SGHDT and CDR2 YYEEEE. The ends lost 1 base at V and 7 bases at J; junction bases unmatched: 9.

The chain has TRBV5-1 and TRBJ1-2; D remains ambiguous. The CDR3 loop spans 13 amino acids. Trimming removed 4 bases at V and 3 bases at J, with 10 bases between. Germline V lookup: CDR1 SGHRS, CDR2 YFSETQ. The CDR3 is CASSLSRDYGYTF. In nucleotides, the CDR3 is TGCGCCAGCAGCCTATCCCGGGACTATGGCTACACCTTC. The variable domain in full, completed from reference TRBV5-1 and TRBJ1-2, reads KAGVTQTPRYLIKTRGQQVTLSCSPISGHRSVSWYQQTPGQGLQFLFEYFSETQRNKGNFPGRFSGRQFSNSRSEMNVSTLELGDSALYLCASSLSRDYGYTFGSGTRLTVV.

This clone was found a few times. The chain has TRBV28 and TRBJ1-1; TRBD1 aligns across 10 bases. The CDR3 loop spans 18 amino acids. Germline V gene data show CDR1 as MDHEN and CDR2 as SYDVKM. V lost 5 bases to trimming and J lost 0 bases; unmatched junction nucleotides: 12. The CDR3 DNA reads TGTGCCAGCAGTGCATTGCCCGGGACAGGGGCTATGAACACTGAAGCTTTCTTT. Translating gives CASSALPGTGAMNTEAFF.

This rearrangement joins TRBV5-4 to TRBJ2-1, with a weak D call TRBD2 (6 bases). From germline, CDR1 is SGHNT and CDR2 YYREEE (reference sequence). V lost 6 bases and J 5 bases, leaving 24 bases between the germline ends. The CDR3 is 17 residues long. This CDR3 reads CASTRGLRPILNNEQFF. CDR3 DNA: TGTGCCAGCACCCGGGGGTTGCGCCCGATATTAAACAATGAGCAGTTCTTC.

This clone has just one count. The J gene is TRBJ1-1, the V gene TRBV6-5, with a possible D match to TRBD1 (5 bases). The CDR3 has 13 residues. Germline loops: CDR1 MNHEY, CDR2 SVGAGI. V dropped 10 bases and J dropped 2 bases, with 14 bases sitting between them. CDR3: CATTQGINTEAFF. The CDR3 bases are TGTGCCACCACGCAGGGAATAAACACTGAAGCTTTCTTT.

V usage is TRBV6-5 and J usage is TRBJ1-2; D is possibly TRBD1 (6 bases). Germline CDR1 and CDR2: MNHEY and SVGAGI. This CDR3 region has 11 residues. The V and J ends lost 6 bases and 7 bases respectively, with 9 bases between them. Here the CDR3 reads CASRTGAGYTF. Written as DNA, the CDR3 is TGTGCCAGCAGGACAGGTGCTGGCTACACCTTC.

DNA for the CDR3: TGTGCCAGCAGCTTGGGGGACAGAGAGACCGGGGAGCTGTTTTTT. Translation gives CASSLGDRETGELFF. V usage is TRBV5-4 and J usage is TRBJ2-2, with 7 bases fitting TRBD1. Germline CDR1 reads SGHNT; CDR2 reads YYREEE (reference sequence). The CDR3 runs 15 residues. Unmatched junction bases numbered 4, after V lost 0 bases and J lost 5 bases.

The V and J genes are TRBV11-3 and TRBJ2-2; D is ambiguous. Germline CDR1 SGHNT, CDR2 YENEEA. V lost 0 bases to trimming and J lost 6 bases, with 8 bases between them. This CDR3 is 14 amino acids long. The CDR3 here is CASSLDSLSGELFF. Here the CDR3 DNA reads TGTGCCAGCAGCTTAGACTCCTTATCCGGGGAGCTGTTTTTT.

The chain joins TRBV5-4 to TRBJ1-2; possibly TRBD1 for D (5 bases). Germline CDR1 is SGHNT and CDR2 is YYREEE (reference sequence). V was trimmed by 0 bases and J by 8 bases, leaving 17 bases between them. This CDR3 is built from 15 residues. The CDR3 DNA follows: TGTGCCAGCAGCTTGGGTCCAGGGCCCCCCTACGGCTACACCTTC. Protein sequence: CASSLGPGPPYGYTF.

The V call is TRBV20-1, the J call TRBJ1-1, with D possibly TRBD1 on 5 matching bases. Germline V gene data show CDR1 as DFQATT and CDR2 as SNEGSKA (reference sequence). Trimming removed 3 bases from V and 1 base from J, with 18 bases in between. This CDR3 comprises 16 residues. The CDR3 DNA follows: TGCAGTGCTAGTGGTCAGGGCCCTATTACGAACACTGAAGCTTTCTTT. It codes for CSASGQGPITNTEAFF.

The genes are TRBV15 and TRBJ2-5; maybe TRBD2 (6 bases). Trimming left V 4 bases short and J 5 bases short, with 20 bases between. The V gene's germline CDR1 is LNHNV and CDR2 YYDKDF (reference sequence). This CDR3 comprises 16 residues. Here the CDR3 reads CATSMRGGVRQETQYF. For the CDR3, the DNA is TGTGCCACCAGCATGCGGGGTGGGGTACGGCAGGAGACCCAGTACTTC.

The chain employs TRBV5-1 and TRBJ1-5, with 9 bases aligning to TRBD1. CDR1 and CDR2 (germline): SGHRS, YFSETQ. CDR3 length equals 17 residues. The junction had 12 bases not matched to a gene; V was cut back by 3 bases and J by 5 bases. The CDR3 loop reads CASSSGTGSYQDQPQHF. In nucleotides, the CDR3 is TGCGCCAGCAGCTCCGGGACAGGGTCTTATCAGGATCAGCCCCAGCATTTT. The full variable domain, its missing parts supplied by reference TRBV5-1 and TRBJ1-5, is KAGVTQTPRYLIKTRGQQVTLSCSPISGHRSVSWYQQTPGQGLQFLFEYFSETQRNKGNFPGRFSGRQFSNSRSEMNVSTLELGDSALYLCASSSGTGSYQDQPQHFGDGTRLSIL.

This clone has more than one count but fewer than ten. The chain carries TRBV7-7 and TRBJ2-2; TRBD1 is a possible D gene (6 bases). This CDR3 spans 13 amino acids. Germline CDR1 SSHAT, CDR2 FNYEAQ (reference sequence). V was pared by 8 bases and J by 4 bases, with 11 bases between. The CDR3 here is CASSQGSTGELFF. CDR3 nucleotide sequence: TGTGCCAGCTCTCAGGGGAGCACCGGGGAGCTGTTTTTT.

The chain couples TRBV2 to TRBJ2-3; 7 nucleotides line up with TRBD2. V was pared by 4 bases and J by 1 base, with 5 bases of the junction left unmatched. Germline assignment: CDR1 SNHLY and CDR2 FYNNEI. This CDR3 region has 15 residues. CDR3 in DNA: TGTGCCAGCAGTGTCCGGGACTACCGCACAGATACGCAGTATTTT. Its protein is CASSVRDYRTDTQYF.